One T cell receptor (beta chain) is described in this entry. Original processing methods: Using reference gene primer amplification, nucleated cell counts were estimated. Repertoires were generated with immunoSEQ multiplex PCR, while TCRdb's copy carries only in-frame clones and drops some. V, J and clone size were drawn from that table, and D and trimming were deduced from the DNA. The data show 200,000 or so clones, over 75% seen once. This sample was taken from a study of blood T cell repertoires in COVID-19. Study at large: Sample material is recorded as cDNA or gDNA derived from T cells, B-cell-depleted T cells, or PBMCs.

CDR1 is SGHRS, CDR2 YFSETQ, per germline. The V segment lost 2 bases and the J segment 2 bases; nucleotides outside the gene matches: 3. This CDR3 region has 14 residues. The chain links TRBV5-1 to TRBJ1-2; 7 bases are a match to TRBD1. This sequence originates from a man between 45 and 60 years old with acute or convalescent COVID-19. The specimen was peripheral blood. In DNA form, the CDR3 reads TGCGCCAGCAGCTTAGGGGGCTCGAACTATGGCTACACCTTC. This sequence encodes CASSLGGSNYGYTF.